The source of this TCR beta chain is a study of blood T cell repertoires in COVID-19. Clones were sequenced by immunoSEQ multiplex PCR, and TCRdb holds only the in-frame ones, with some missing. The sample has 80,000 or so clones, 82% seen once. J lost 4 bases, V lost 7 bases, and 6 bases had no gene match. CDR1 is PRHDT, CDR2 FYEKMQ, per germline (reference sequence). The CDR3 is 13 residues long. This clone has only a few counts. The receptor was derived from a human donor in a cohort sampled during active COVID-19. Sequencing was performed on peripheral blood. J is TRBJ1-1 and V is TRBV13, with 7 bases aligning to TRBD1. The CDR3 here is CASTADRRTEAFF. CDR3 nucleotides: TGTGCCAGCACCGCGGACAGGCGCACTGAAGCTTTCTTT.